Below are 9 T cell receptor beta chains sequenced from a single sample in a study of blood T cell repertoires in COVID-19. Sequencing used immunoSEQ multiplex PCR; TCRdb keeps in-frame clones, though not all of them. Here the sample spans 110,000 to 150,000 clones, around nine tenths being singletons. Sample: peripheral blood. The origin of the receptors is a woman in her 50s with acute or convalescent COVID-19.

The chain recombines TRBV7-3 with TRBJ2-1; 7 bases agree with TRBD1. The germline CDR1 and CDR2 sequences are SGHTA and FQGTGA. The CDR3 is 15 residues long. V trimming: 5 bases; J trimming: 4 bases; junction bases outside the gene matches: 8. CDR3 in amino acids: CASSPGGGVYNEQFF. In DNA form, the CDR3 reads TGTGCCAGCAGCCCAGGGGGTGGGGTTTACAATGAGCAGTTCTTC.

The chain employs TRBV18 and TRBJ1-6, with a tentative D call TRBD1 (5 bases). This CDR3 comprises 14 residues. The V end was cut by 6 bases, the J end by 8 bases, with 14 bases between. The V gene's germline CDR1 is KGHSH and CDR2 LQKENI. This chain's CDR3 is CASSPQGGDSPLHF. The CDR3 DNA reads TGTGCCAGCTCTCCCCAGGGTGGAGATTCACCCCTCCACTTT.

The CDR3 sequence: CASRTTSGGPVVTYEQYF. The CDR3 bases are TGTGCCAGCAGGACTACTAGCGGGGGGCCGGTAGTTACCTACGAGCAGTACTTC. V is TRBV28 and J is TRBJ2-7; the match to TRBD2 covers 12 bases. Germline V CDR1 and CDR2: MDHEN, SYDVKM. The CDR3 has 18 residues. V was pared by 6 bases and J by 2 bases, with 14 bases of the junction left unmatched.

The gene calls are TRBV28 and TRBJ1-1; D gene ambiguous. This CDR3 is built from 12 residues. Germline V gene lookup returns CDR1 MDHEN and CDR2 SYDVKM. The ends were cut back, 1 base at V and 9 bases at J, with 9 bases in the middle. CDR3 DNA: TGTGCCAGCAGTTTATCGGCGGGGAAAGCTTTCTTT. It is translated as CASSLSAGKAFF. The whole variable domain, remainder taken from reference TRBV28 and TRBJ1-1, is DVKVTQSSRYLVKRTGEKVFLECVQDMDHENMFWYRQDPGLGLRLIYFSYDVKMKEKGDIPEGYSVSREKKERFSLILESASTNQTSMYLCASSLSAGKAFFGQGTRLTVV.

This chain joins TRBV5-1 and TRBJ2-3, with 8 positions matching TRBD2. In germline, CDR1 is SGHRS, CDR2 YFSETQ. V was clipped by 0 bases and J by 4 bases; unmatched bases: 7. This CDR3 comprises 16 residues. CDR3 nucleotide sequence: TGCGCCAGCAGCTTGGAGCGCAGCGGGGGCGCAGATACGCAGTATTTT. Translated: CASSLERSGGADTQYF.

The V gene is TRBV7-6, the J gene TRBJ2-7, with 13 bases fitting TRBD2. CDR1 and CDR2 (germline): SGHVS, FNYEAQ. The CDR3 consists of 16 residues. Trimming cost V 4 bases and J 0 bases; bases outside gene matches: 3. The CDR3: CASSSGLAGPSYEQYF. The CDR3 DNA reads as TGTGCCAGCAGCTCGGGACTAGCGGGGCCCTCCTACGAGCAGTACTTC.

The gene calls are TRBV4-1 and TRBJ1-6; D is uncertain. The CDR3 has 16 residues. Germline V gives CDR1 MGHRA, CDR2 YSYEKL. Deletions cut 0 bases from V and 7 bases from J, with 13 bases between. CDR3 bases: TGCGCCAGCAGCCAAGATTTGGCACGCGGAAATTCACCCCTCCACTTT. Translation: CASSQDLARGNSPLHF.

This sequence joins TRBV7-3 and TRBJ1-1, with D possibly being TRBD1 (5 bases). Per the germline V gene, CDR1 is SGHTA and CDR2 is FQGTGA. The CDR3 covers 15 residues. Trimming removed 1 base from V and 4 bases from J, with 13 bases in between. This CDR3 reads CASSLMPGEATEAFF. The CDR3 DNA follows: TGTGCCAGCAGCTTAATGCCGGGGGAGGCCACTGAAGCTTTCTTT.

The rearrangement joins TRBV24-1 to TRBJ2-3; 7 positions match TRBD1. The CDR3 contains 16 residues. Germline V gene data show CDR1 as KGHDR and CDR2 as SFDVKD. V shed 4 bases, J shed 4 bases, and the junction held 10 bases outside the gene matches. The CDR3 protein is CATSDRRGTASDTQYF. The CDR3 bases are TGTGCCACCAGTGACCGACGTGGGACAGCTTCAGATACGCAGTATTTT.